Presented here are 25 T cell receptor beta chains from one specimen sequenced in a study of blood T cells in healthy people across ages. Together with a sample-barcoded 5' primer, a J-beta primer mix was included in a second PCR lasting about 7 to 12 cycles. A single record per CDR3 protein comes from TCRdb applying MiXCR to the 5' RACE reads. This sample yields 950,000 to 1,200,000 distinct CDR3 sequences, of which roughly two fifths are seen a single time; 13% belongs to the top ten. Sequences were obtained from blood. These receptors were collected from a man aged 18 to 29 in good health.

The CDR3 DNA is TGTGCCAGTAGCCGTGGCAGGGTAGGGCAGTTCTTC. Its protein product is CASSRGRVGQFF. The chain recombines TRBV19 with TRBJ2-1; weak D call: TRBD1 (5 bases). The ends were cut back, 6 bases at V and 12 bases at J, with 15 bases in the middle. This CDR3 has 12 residues. Germline CDR1 LNHDA, CDR2 SQIVND (reference sequence).

Only a few counts were recorded for this clonotype. This chain joins TRBV7-2 and TRBJ1-4; 7 bases align to TRBD1. V dropped 4 bases and J dropped 4; count of bases not matched to a gene: 3. Germline CDR1 SGHTA, CDR2 FQGNSA. This CDR3 region has 14 residues. CDR3 sequence: CASSWDRDNEKLFF. CDR3 bases: TGTGCCAGCAGCTGGGACAGAGATAATGAAAAACTGTTTTTT.

A few counts support this clonotype. The V and J genes are TRBV20-1 and TRBJ1-2; D is unclear. Germline V lookup: CDR1 DFQATT, CDR2 SNEGSKA (reference sequence). The CDR3 length is 13 residues. V dropped 1 base and J dropped 0 bases, with 6 bases sitting between them. Written as DNA, the CDR3 is TGCAGTGCTAGAGGCAGCTCTAACTATGGCTACACCTTC. Amino acids: CSARGSSNYGYTF.

This clonotype occurred a few times. The gene calls are TRBV9 and TRBJ2-3; D may be TRBD1 (5 bases). CDR1 is SGDLS and CDR2 is YYNGEE in the germline V gene. V lost 7 bases, J lost 4 bases, and 16 bases lay in between. The CDR3 has 14 amino acids. CDR3 DNA sequence: TGTGCCAGCGGGGCTCTTGCACCCGCAGATACGCAGTATTTT. This codes for CASGALAPADTQYF.

This chain links TRBV14 with TRBJ2-7; D remains ambiguous. The germline V and J ends were trimmed by 0 bases and 0 bases, with 6 bases remaining between them. Germline-derived CDR1 and CDR2 are SGHDN and FVKESK. The CDR3 is 14 residues long. The DNA of the CDR3 is TGTGCCAGCAGCCAAGAATCGAACTCCTACGAGCAGTACTTC. Amino acids: CASSQESNSYEQYF.

This clonotype was seen ten or more times. This sequence joins TRBV7-2 and TRBJ1-4, with 7 bases identical to TRBD1. The trim removed 5 bases at V and 5 bases at J, leaving 5 bases unmatched. The length of the CDR3 is 14 residues. From germline, CDR1 is SGHTA and CDR2 FQGNSA. CDR3 in DNA: TGTGCCAGCAGCCCCGGGACAGCGAATGAAAAACTGTTTTTT. This codes for CASSPGTANEKLFF.

The chain couples TRBV5-6 to TRBJ1-2; D gene unclear. Germline V gene data show CDR1 as SGHDT and CDR2 as YYEEEE. This CDR3 region has 16 residues. Trimming took 2 bases from V and 0 from J, leaving 14 bases between them. CDR3 sequence (DNA): TGTGCCAGCAGCTTCAGGTCCGGCCCTACTAACTATGGCTACACCTTC. This sequence encodes CASSFRSGPTNYGYTF.

This clonotype was counted between two and nine times. The chain combines TRBV13 with TRBJ1-2; no firm D call. Looked up from germline, CDR1 is PRHDT and CDR2 is FYEKMQ (reference sequence). CDR3 size: 16 residues. Trimming took off 5 bases at V and 8 bases at J, with 24 bases between the two ends. This chain's CDR3 is CASSRYRLKLGKGYTF. CDR3 coding DNA: TGTGCCAGCAGCCGGTATCGACTGAAGCTCGGGAAGGGCTACACCTTC.

The rearrangement joins TRBV2 to TRBJ2-3; D may be TRBD1 (5 bases). CDR1 is SNHLY, CDR2 FYNNEI, per germline. With 1 base removed from V and 5 bases from J, the gap between germline ends came to 7 bases. This CDR3 comprises 13 residues. This chain's CDR3 is CASSEVGVDTQYF. CDR3 DNA: TGTGCCAGCAGTGAAGTAGGGGTAGATACGCAGTATTTT. The entire variable domain, with the rest obtained from reference TRBV2 and TRBJ2-3, is as follows: EPEVTQTPSHQVTQMGQEVILRCVPISNHLYFYWYRQILGQKVEFLVSFYNNEISEKSEIFDDQFSVERPDGSNFTLKIRSTKLEDSAMYFCASSEVGVDTQYFGPGTRLTVL.

V usage is TRBV2 and J usage is TRBJ1-2; tentative D call: TRBD1 (6 bases). This CDR3 has 15 residues. The V and J ends lost 7 bases and 1 base respectively, with 16 bases between them. The V gene's germline CDR1 is SNHLY and CDR2 FYNNEI. Here the CDR3 reads CASKRGARLNYGYTF. CDR3 DNA sequence: TGTGCCAGCAAGAGGGGGGCTCGGCTTAACTATGGCTACACCTTC.

This clonotype was seen only a few times. A much larger clonotype is one base distant, so this may be a read error. V gene TRBV10-3 combines with J gene TRBJ1-1; the match to TRBD1 covers 8 bases. There are 13 residues in the CDR3. CDR1 is ENHRY, CDR2 SYGVKD, per germline. The J segment lost 1 base and the V segment lost 10 bases, leaving 5 bases of the junction unmatched. CDR3 nucleotides: TGTGCCAGCAACGGACAGGGGAACACTGAAGCTTTCTTT. Amino acids: CASNGQGNTEAFF.

Notes on this clonotype: The germline gene is not matched at one end of the junction; a read error may be the cause. The chain links TRBV9 to TRBJ1-4; D possibly corresponds to TRBD1 (6 bases). Germline assignment: CDR1 SGDLS and CDR2 YYNGEE. The CDR3 runs 15 residues. The CDR3: CAGSVGGDNNEKLFF. For the CDR3, the DNA is TGTGCCGGCAGCGTGGGGGGGGACAACAATGAAAAACTGTTTTTT.

This chain connects TRBV7-6 to TRBJ2-1; D gene unclear. The germline gives CDR1 SGHVS, CDR2 FNYEAQ. V was clipped by 4 bases and J by 5 bases, with 12 bases between them. CDR3 length: 14 amino acids. The chain's CDR3 is CASSSLGFNNEQFF. DNA of the CDR3: TGTGCCAGCAGCTCCTTGGGTTTCAACAATGAGCAGTTCTTC.

The rearrangement uses TRBV28 and TRBJ1-2, with TRBD1 as a possible D gene (5 bases). V dropped 8 bases and J dropped 3 bases, with 13 bases sitting between them. This CDR3 spans 13 amino acids. Germline V gene lookup returns CDR1 MDHEN and CDR2 SYDVKM. Here the CDR3 DNA reads TGTGCCAGCCAAGAGGGACTTGACTATGGCTACACCTTC. Its translation is CASQEGLDYGYTF.

The V call is TRBV20-1, the J call TRBJ2-5, with D perhaps matching TRBD2 (5 bases). The V end lost 3 bases, the J end lost 5 bases, and 16 bases lay between the germline ends. CDR1 is DFQATT and CDR2 is SNEGSKA in the germline V gene (reference sequence). CDR3 size: 14 residues. CDR3 region: CSARGDSLQETQYF. CDR3 nucleotides: TGCAGTGCTAGGGGAGATTCCCTCCAGGAGACCCAGTACTTC.

On this clonotype: One end of the junction fails to match germline, which may point to a read error. The chain is built from TRBV19 and TRBJ1-2, with D uncertain. The CDR3 totals 12 residues. Per the germline V gene, CDR1 is LNHDA and CDR2 is SQIVND (reference sequence). This CDR3 is CASGMGTYGYTF. The CDR3 region has the DNA TGTGCCAGTGGTATGGGTACCTATGGCTACACCTTC.

The chain recombines TRBV5-6 with TRBJ1-1; weak D call: TRBD1 (5 bases). Germline V gives CDR1 SGHDT, CDR2 YYEEEE. Between the trimmed V and J ends, which lost 6 bases and 4 bases, there was a span of 28 bases. This CDR3 contains 18 residues. CDR3 nucleotide sequence: TGTGCCAGCACTTCCTTCCGGAGACAGACCCTGGAGGGCACTGAAGCTTTCTTT. Protein product: CASTSFRRQTLEGTEAFF.

The count of this clonotype is one. The chain carries TRBV2 and TRBJ2-5, with TRBD2 identical over 7 bases. V lost 6 bases to trimming and J lost 11 bases; unmatched junction nucleotides: 21. The CDR3 runs to 16 residues. Germline V CDR1 and CDR2: SNHLY, FYNNEI. The CDR3 region has the DNA TGTGCCAGCAGCTACTCCGGGACTACCGAACGGAATGAGCAGTACTTC. This gives the protein CASSYSGTTERNEQYF.

V usage is TRBV12-3 or TRBV12-4 and J usage is TRBJ2-3, with 12 positions matching TRBD1. The CDR3 has 16 residues. V lost 6 bases, J lost 4 bases, and 8 bases stayed unmatched. CDR3 residues: CASREGDRGRSDTQYF. CDR3 bases: TGTGCCAGCAGGGAGGGGGACAGGGGGCGGTCAGATACGCAGTATTTT.

The sample holds a few counts of this clonotype. This chain connects TRBV5-1 to TRBJ2-3, with D hard to call. V lost 1 base, J lost 1 base, and 13 bases lay in between. The CDR3 extends over 16 amino acids. Germline CDR1 is SGHRS and CDR2 is YFSETQ. CDR3 nucleotides: TGCGCCAGCAGCTTGTCCCCTGGGCTCGGCACAGATACGCAGTATTTT. It is translated as CASSLSPGLGTDTQYF. Drawing the rest from reference TRBV5-1 and TRBJ2-3, the complete variable domain is KAGVTQTPRYLIKTRGQQVTLSCSPISGHRSVSWYQQTPGQGLQFLFEYFSETQRNKGNFPGRFSGRQFSNSRSEMNVSTLELGDSALYLCASSLSPGLGTDTQYFGPGTRLTVL.

The chain has TRBV25-1 and TRBJ1-3; D not resolved. Germline CDR1 MGHDK, CDR2 SYGVNS. The CDR3 runs 15 residues. Trimming took off 4 bases at V and 0 bases at J, with 10 bases between the two ends. This CDR3 reads CASSVPGSSGNTIYF. The CDR3 DNA reads TGTGCCAGCAGTGTACCGGGCAGCTCTGGAAACACCATATATTTT.

The gene calls are TRBV7-2 and TRBJ2-1; a weak D match, TRBD2 (6 bases). V was trimmed by 4 bases and J by 6 bases, leaving 16 bases between them. The germline gives CDR1 SGHTA, CDR2 FQGNSA. CDR3 length: 15 residues. The CDR3 coding sequence is TGTGCCAGCAGCTCGTCGGGACTCGGGGGCAATGAGCAGTTCTTC. As protein: CASSSSGLGGNEQFF.

This clonotype occurred once. The gene calls are TRBV23-1 and TRBJ1-2; TRBD1 matches 7 bases. TRBV23-1 is placed among ORFs of uncertain function. The CDR3 has 17 residues. The junction had 18 bases not matched to a gene; V was cut back by 3 bases and J by 8 bases. CDR3: CASSHSPPKTGNVGYTF. In DNA form, the CDR3 reads TGCGCCAGCAGTCATTCTCCACCTAAGACAGGGAATGTGGGCTACACCTTC.

J is TRBJ1-1 and V is TRBV5-5, with D possibly being TRBD1 (5 bases). CDR1 and CDR2 (germline): SGHKS, YYEKEE (reference sequence). The V end lost 3 bases, the J end lost 1 base, and 10 bases lay between the germline ends. The CDR3 is 14 residues long. CDR3 sequence: CASSSHTGNTEAFF. The DNA of the CDR3 is TGTGCCAGCAGCTCCCATACAGGGAACACTGAAGCTTTCTTT. The full variable domain, rest sourced from reference TRBV5-5 and TRBJ1-1, is DAGVTQSPTHLIKTRGQQVTLRCSPISGHKSVSWYQQVLGQGPQFIFQYYEKEERGRGNFPDRFSARQFPNYSSELNVNALLLGDSALYLCASSSHTGNTEAFFGQGTRLTVV.

The sample holds a few counts of this clonotype. This chain links TRBV4-1 with TRBJ1-4; D is unresolved. V lost 0 bases and J 2 bases, leaving 13 bases between the germline ends. Germline CDR1 is MGHRA and CDR2 is YSYEKL. The CDR3 length is 17 residues. The CDR3 loop is CASSQESSVWTNEKLFF. In DNA, the CDR3 is TGCGCCAGCAGCCAAGAATCGTCCGTTTGGACTAATGAAAAACTGTTTTTT.